The clone carrying this TCR beta chain was found once. The CDR3 runs to 14 residues. Germline V gene lookup returns CDR1 SGHTA and CDR2 FQGNSA. Trimming cost V 1 base and J 7 bases, with 13 bases left between them. The sample comes from a study of blood T cell repertoires in COVID-19. TCRdb's table, derived via immunoSEQ multiplex PCR, lists solely in-frame clones and lacks some. The data hold 300,000 or so clones, with more than 75% observed a single time. All recovered Cohort 3 donors got two negative PCRs, got clearance, or saw symptom resolution. The sequenced sample consisted of PBMCs or T cells enriched from blood (not recorded which). This sequence joins TRBV7-2 and TRBJ1-2, with D perhaps TRBD1 (5 bases). The clonotype originates from a woman under 40 who had recovered from COVID-19. The CDR3 DNA follows: TGTGCCAGCAGCTTAGAGAATTTCAGGGTTGGCTACACCTTC. Translated, it gives CASSLENFRVGYTF.